The entry below gives a single T cell receptor (beta chain) sequence along with its context. Assay: immunoSEQ multiplex PCR; the TCRdb copy retains only in-frame clones and omits some. Of tens of thousands of clones in the sample, approximately 70% were seen once. Germline V gene data show CDR1 as LGHNA and CDR2 as YSLEER. Trimming shortened V by 0 bases and J by 7 bases, and 7 bases separated the two germline ends. The length of the CDR3 is 13 residues. The data were taken from a study of blood T cell repertoires in COVID-19. The gene calls are TRBV4-3 and TRBJ2-1, with D uncertain. This TCR derives from a man aged 80 or over with acute or convalescent COVID-19. Sequences were obtained from peripheral blood. Here the CDR3 DNA reads TGCGCCAGCAGCCAAGATAGGAGTAATGAGCAGTTCTTC. It specifies CASSQDRSNEQFF.